Included here is one TCR beta chain sequence, with context. Its antigen is as yet unknown. V was shortened by 1 base and J by 7 bases, with 19 bases between the two germline ends. CDR3 length: 17 residues. In germline, CDR1 is MDHEN, CDR2 SYDVKM. The sample comes from a study of T cell responses to AZD1222 COVID-19 vaccine. Study-wide points: Nearly half of the spike-specific TCRs reportedly recognize variant regions that carry no mutations. Donors were chiefly white British, with a greater number of females, and clonal diversity was perhaps underestimated.

Method: immunoSEQ multiplex PCR; TCRdb's copy keeps in-frame clones and lacks some. The data contain over 85,000 clones, 85% to 95% of them singletons. Sequences were derived from peripheral blood, sampled on day 0 of AZD1222 vaccination. The sequence derives from an adult in good health. The chain carries TRBV28 and TRBJ1-4; D gene unclear. CDR3 sequence (DNA): TGTGCCAGCAGTTTATCAACTTTGACGGGGAGTATTGAAAAACTGTTTTTT. It specifies CASSLSTLTGSIEKLFF.